The source of this T cell receptor beta chain is a study of lymphopenia after photon versus proton radiotherapy. About this clone itself: Its antigen is unknown.

Method: immunoSEQ multiplex PCR; TCRdb's copy keeps in-frame clones and lacks some. The sample carries 7,500 to 9,500 clones, about 85% recorded once. V was clipped by 0 bases and J by 5 bases, with 5 bases between them. Germline V gives CDR1 LGHNA, CDR2 YSLEER. The CDR3 contains 13 residues. Study results and limitations: A bigger post-nadir fall in TCR diversity correlated inversely with survival time in deceased patients. Post-nadir diversity loss with photons came from oligoclonal expansion, particularly CD8+ Temra cells.

The sequence was collected from a woman in her 70s with pancreatic cancer. The chain has TRBV4-3 and TRBJ2-1; D is unresolved. Sequences were derived from peripheral blood, sampled from a patient treated with photon-based radiotherapy. The CDR3 sequence: CASSQDEDNEQFF. CDR3 sequence (DNA): TGCGCCAGCAGCCAAGATGAGGACAATGAGCAGTTCTTC.